This T cell receptor beta chain was sequenced in a study of blood T cell repertoires in COVID-19. Study summary: The cDNA or gDNA used as material had been derived from T cells, B-cell-depleted T cells, or PBMCs.

Assay: immunoSEQ multiplex PCR; the TCRdb copy retains only in-frame clones and omits some. Here the sample spans hundreds of thousands of clones, approximately 90% being singletons. The germline gives CDR1 SEHNR, CDR2 FQNEAQ (reference sequence). Trimming took off 2 bases at V and 4 bases at J, with 8 bases between the two ends. The CDR3 spans 13 residues. Recruits, aged about 18 to 90 years, lived in about two dozen US areas. The rearrangement links TRBV7-9 to TRBJ1-2; D gene uncertain. Sequenced input: PBMCs or T cells enriched from blood (not recorded which). This clonotype was obtained from a man in his thirties or forties who had recovered from COVID-19. Written as DNA, the CDR3 is TGTGCCAGCAGCTTACTGAGCGGCTATGGCTACACCTTC. Residues: CASSLLSGYGYTF.